This T cell receptor beta chain is drawn from a study of shared clonotypes between healthy human individuals. The overall study: CD8 memory received one plate per donor, CD8 naive two, CD4 memory three and CD4 naive three. Study results and limitations: Researchers sampled only blood; tissue repertoires likely differ. Having only a few donors restricted how much genetic and exposure-history diversity was captured.

The CDR3 is 15 amino acids. Germline V CDR1 and CDR2: SEHNR, FQNEAQ (reference sequence). Between the trimmed V and J ends, which lost 5 bases and 8 bases, there was a span of 18 bases. CD4+ cells yielded CD45RA+ naive and CD45RA-negative memory subsets. The method was immunoSEQ multiplex PCR; TCRdb's version includes in-frame clones alone and lacks a portion of them. The data hold approximately 1.1 million clones, with 75% to 85% observed a single time. With regard to this clone: What it binds is not known.

What was sequenced was memory CD4+ T cells from PBMCs. Noted subset: CD45RA-negative fraction. V is TRBV7-9 and J is TRBJ1-4; a weak D match, TRBD1 (6 bases). The source is a man between 18 and 35 years old in good health. Some clones in this sample may be carry-over from other donors' samples. The CDR3 is CASSQDTGYFEKLFF. The CDR3 DNA is TGTGCCAGCAGCCAAGATACAGGGTACTTCGAAAAACTGTTTTTT.